This T cell receptor beta chain appears in the sequencing data of a study of cytomegalovirus exposure and HLA in healthy donors. Germline assignment: CDR1 LNHNV and CDR2 YYDKDF (reference sequence). The CDR3 runs 15 residues. Trimming took 0 bases from V and 3 from J, leaving 9 bases between them. 60 Vbeta and 13 Jbeta primers were used in PCR. Assay used: immunoSEQ multiplex PCR; TCRdb lists only in-frame clones, some missing. This table has 200,000 or so clones, 82% appearing once. The chain links TRBV15 to TRBJ1-3; unclear D gene. Sequenced: PBMCs. The receptor's source is a woman between 40 and 50 years old in good health and CMV-seronegative. The CDR3 loop is CATSRDVGVGNTIYF. The CDR3 nucleotides are TGTGCCACCAGCAGAGATGTCGGGGTTGGAAACACCATATATTTT.